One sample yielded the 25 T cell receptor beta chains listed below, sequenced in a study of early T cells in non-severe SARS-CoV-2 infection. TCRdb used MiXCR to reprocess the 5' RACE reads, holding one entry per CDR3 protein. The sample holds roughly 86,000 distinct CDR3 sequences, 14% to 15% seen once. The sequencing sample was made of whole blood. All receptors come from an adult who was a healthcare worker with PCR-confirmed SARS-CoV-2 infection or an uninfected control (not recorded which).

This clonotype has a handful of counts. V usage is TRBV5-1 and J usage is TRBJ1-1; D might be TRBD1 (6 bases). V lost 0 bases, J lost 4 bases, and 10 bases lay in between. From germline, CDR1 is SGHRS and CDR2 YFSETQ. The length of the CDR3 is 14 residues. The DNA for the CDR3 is TGCGCCAGCAGCTTGGGCAGGGGTGGCACTGAAGCTTTCTTT. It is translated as CASSLGRGGTEAFF. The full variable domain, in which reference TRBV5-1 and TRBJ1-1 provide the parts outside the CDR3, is KAGVTQTPRYLIKTRGQQVTLSCSPISGHRSVSWYQQTPGQGLQFLFEYFSETQRNKGNFPGRFSGRQFSNSRSEMNVSTLELGDSALYLCASSLGRGGTEAFFGQGTRLTVV.

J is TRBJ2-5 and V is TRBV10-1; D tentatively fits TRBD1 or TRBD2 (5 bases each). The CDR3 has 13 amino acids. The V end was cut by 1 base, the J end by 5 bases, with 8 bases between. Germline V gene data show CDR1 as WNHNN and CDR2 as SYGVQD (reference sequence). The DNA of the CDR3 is TGCGCCAGCAGTGAGTTCAGGGAGGAGACCCAGTACTTC. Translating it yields CASSEFREETQYF.

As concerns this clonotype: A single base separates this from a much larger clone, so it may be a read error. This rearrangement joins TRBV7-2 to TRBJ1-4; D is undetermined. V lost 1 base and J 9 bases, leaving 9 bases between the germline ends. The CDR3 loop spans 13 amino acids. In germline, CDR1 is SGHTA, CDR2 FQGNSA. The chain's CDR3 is CASSLVGRKKLFF. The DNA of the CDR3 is TGTGCCAGCAGCTTAGTCGGACGGAAAAAACTGTTTTTT.

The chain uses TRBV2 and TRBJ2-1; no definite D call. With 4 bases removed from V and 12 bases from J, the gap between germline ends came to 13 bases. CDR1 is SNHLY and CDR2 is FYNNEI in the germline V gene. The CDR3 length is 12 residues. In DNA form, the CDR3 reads TGTGCCAGCAGTGCAAGCTCTGGTGGGCAGTTCTTC. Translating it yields CASSASSGGQFF.

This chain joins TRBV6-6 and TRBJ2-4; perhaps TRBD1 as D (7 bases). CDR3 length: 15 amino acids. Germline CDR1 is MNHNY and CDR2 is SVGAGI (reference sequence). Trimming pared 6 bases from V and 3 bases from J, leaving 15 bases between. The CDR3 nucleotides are TGTGCCAGCAGAACAGGGGTGGGGGGCAAAAACATTCAGTACTTC. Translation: CASRTGVGGKNIQYF.

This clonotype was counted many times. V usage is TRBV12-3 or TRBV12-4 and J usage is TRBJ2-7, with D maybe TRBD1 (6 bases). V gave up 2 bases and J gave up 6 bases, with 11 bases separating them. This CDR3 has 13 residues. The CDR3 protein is CASSLTGFSEQYV. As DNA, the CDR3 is TGTGCCAGCAGTTTAACAGGGTTCTCCGAGCAGTACGTC.

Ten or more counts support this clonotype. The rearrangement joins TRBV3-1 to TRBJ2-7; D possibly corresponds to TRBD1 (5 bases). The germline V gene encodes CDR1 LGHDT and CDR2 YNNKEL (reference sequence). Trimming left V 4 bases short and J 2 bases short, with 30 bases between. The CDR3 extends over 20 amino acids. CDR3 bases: TGTGCCAGCAGCCCACCGCCGAATCCCCAAGCAGGGCCCTTTCCCTACGAGCAGTACGTC. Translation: CASSPPPNPQAGPFPYEQYV.

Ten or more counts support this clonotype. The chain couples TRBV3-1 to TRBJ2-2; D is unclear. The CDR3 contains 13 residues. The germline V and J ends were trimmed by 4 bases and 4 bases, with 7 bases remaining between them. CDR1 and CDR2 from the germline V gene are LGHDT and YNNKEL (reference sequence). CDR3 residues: CASSLASTGELFF. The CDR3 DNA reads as TGTGCCAGCAGCCTCGCGAGCACCGGGGAGCTGTTTTTT.

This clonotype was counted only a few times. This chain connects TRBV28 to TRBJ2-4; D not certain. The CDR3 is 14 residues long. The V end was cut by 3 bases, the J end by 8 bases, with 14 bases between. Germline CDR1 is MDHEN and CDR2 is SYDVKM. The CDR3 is CASSFDGIRDIQYF. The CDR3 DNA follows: TGTGCCAGCAGTTTTGATGGGATCCGGGACATTCAGTACTTC.

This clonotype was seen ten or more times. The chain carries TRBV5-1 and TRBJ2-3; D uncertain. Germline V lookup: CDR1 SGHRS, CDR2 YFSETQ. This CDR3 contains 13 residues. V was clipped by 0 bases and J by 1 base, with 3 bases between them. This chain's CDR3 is CASSLAGTDTQYF. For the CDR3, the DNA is TGCGCCAGCAGCTTGGCAGGCACAGATACGCAGTATTTT.

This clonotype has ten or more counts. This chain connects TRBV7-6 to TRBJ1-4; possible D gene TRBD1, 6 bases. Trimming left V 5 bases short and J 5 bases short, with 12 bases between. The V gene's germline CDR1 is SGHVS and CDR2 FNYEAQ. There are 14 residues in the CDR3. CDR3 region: CASSPGVGNEKLFF. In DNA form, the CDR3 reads TGTGCCAGCAGCCCAGGGGTAGGAAATGAAAAACTGTTTTTT.

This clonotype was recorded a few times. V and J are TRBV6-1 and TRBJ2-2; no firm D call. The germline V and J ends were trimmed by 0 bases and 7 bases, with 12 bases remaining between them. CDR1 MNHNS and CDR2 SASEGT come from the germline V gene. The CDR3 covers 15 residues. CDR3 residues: CASSEAGPPGGELFF. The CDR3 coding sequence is TGTGCCAGCAGTGAAGCTGGACCGCCTGGCGGGGAGCTGTTTTTT.

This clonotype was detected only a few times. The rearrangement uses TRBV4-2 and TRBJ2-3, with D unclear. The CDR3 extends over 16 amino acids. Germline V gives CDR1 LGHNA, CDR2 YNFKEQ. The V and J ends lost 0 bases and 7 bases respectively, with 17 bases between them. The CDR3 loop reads CASSQEYSGSSHTQYF. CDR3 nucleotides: TGTGCCAGCAGCCAAGAGTATTCGGGTTCGAGTCATACGCAGTATTTT.

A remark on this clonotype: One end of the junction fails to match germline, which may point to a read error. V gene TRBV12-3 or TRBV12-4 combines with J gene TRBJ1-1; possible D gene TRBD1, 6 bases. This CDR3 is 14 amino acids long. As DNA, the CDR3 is TGTGCGAGCAGCCAACAGGGACTTAACACTGAAGCTTTCTTT. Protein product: CASSQQGLNTEAFF.

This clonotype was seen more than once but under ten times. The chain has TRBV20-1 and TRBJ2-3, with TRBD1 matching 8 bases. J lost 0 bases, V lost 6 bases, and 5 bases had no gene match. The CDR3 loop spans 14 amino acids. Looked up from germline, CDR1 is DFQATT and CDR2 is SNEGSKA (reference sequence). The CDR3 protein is CSAMGQESTDTQYF. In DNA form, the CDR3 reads TGCAGTGCGATGGGACAGGAGAGCACAGATACGCAGTATTTT.

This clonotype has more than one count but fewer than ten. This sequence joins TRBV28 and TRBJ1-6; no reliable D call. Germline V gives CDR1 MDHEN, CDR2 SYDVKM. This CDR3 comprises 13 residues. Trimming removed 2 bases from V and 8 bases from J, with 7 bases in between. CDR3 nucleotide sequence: TGTGCCAGCAGTTTACCCGGAGATTCACCCCTCCACTTT. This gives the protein CASSLPGDSPLHF.

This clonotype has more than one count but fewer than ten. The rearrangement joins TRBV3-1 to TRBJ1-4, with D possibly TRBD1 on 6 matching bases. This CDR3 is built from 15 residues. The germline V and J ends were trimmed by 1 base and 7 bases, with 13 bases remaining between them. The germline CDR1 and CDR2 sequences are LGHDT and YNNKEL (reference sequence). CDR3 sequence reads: CASSQGTATGEKLFF. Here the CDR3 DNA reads TGTGCCAGCAGCCAAGGGACAGCGACAGGTGAAAAACTGTTTTTT.

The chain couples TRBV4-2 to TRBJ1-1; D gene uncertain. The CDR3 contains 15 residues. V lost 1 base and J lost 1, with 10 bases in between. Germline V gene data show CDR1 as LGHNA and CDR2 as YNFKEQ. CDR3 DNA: TGTGCCAGCAGCCAAGTCATGGTTTGGAACACTGAAGCTTTCTTT. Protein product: CASSQVMVWNTEAFF.

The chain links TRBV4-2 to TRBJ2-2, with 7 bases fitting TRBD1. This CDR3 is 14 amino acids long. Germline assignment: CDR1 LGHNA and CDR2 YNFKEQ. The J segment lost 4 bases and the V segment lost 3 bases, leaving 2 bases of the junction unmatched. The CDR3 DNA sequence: TGTGCCAGCAGCCAGACAGGGTCCACCGGGGAGCTGTTTTTT. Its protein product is CASSQTGSTGELFF.

DNA for the CDR3: TGTGCCAGCAGCCAAGTTGGTTGGGGTTATAGCAATCAGCCCCAGCATTTT. The encoded protein is CASSQVGWGYSNQPQHF. V gene TRBV4-2 combines with J gene TRBJ1-5; D is unclear. This CDR3 has 17 residues. Trimming pared 1 base from V and 0 bases from J, leaving 13 bases between. The germline gives CDR1 LGHNA, CDR2 YNFKEQ.

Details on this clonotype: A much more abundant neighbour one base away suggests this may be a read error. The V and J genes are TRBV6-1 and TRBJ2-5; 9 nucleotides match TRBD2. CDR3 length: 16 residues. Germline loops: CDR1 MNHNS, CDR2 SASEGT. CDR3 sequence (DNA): TGTGCCAGCAGTGGGCTTGCGAGCGGGGGGCAAGAGACCCGGTACTTC. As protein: CASSGLASGGQETRYF.

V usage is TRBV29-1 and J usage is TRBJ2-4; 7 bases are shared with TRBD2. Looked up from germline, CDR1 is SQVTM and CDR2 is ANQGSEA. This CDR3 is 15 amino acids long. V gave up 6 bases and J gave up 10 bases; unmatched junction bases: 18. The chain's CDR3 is CSVAWEGILNPIQYF. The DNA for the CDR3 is TGCAGCGTGGCTTGGGAGGGGATCCTCAATCCGATTCAGTACTTC.

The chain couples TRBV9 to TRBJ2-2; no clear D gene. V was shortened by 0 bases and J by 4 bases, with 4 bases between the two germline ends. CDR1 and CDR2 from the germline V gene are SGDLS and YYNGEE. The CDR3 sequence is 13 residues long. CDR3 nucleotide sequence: TGTGCCAGCAGCGTAGGAACCACCGGGGAGCTGTTTTTT. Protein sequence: CASSVGTTGELFF.

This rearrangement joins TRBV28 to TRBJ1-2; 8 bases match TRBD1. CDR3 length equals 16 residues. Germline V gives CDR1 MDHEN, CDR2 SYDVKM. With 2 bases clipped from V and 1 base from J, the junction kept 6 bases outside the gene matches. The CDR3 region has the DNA TGTGCCAGCAGTTTACCCGGGACAGGCCGTAACTATGGCTACACCTTC. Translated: CASSLPGTGRNYGYTF.

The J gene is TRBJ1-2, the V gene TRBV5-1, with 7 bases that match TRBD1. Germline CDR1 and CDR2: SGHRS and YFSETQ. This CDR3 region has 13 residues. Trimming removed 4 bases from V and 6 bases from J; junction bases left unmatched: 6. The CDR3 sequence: CASSPGQLNGYTF. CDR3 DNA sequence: TGCGCCAGCAGCCCGGGACAGCTCAATGGCTACACCTTC.